This paragraph covers one T cell receptor (beta chain) sequence. This sample was taken from a study of blood T cell repertoires in COVID-19. Turning to the study itself: COVID-19 samples collected from the United States, Italy and Spain covered acute and convalescent phases. PBMCs, B-cell-depleted T cells, or T cells provided the cDNA or gDNA that made up the material.

In the authors' methods: Reference gene primer amplification yielded estimated nucleated cell counts. The assay was immunoSEQ multiplex PCR, and TCRdb's table has in-frame clones only and misses some. That table furnishes V, J and clone size, whereas the DNA furnished D and trimming. The data contain more than 200,000 clones, approximately 83% of them singletons. Sequenced sample: peripheral blood. The source of this sequence is a man aged 45-65 years with active or convalescent COVID-19.

The DNA of the CDR3 is TGTGCCAGCAGCTTATTCGACGGGAGGAGGTTCTTC. It encodes CASSLFDGRRFF. The chain joins TRBV7-8 to TRBJ2-1; 7 nucleotides align to TRBD2. In germline, CDR1 is SGHVS, CDR2 FQNEAQ. The CDR3 spans 12 residues. The V and J ends lost 2 bases and 15 bases, in that order; junction bases with no gene match: 7.